A single sample is the source of the 21 T cell receptor beta chains below, sequenced in a study of CD8+CD57+ T cells in acquired aplastic anemia. Flow cytometry had shown expanded CD8+CD57+ cells in the patients chosen for sequencing. Genomic DNA provided the template from which TCR beta VDJ and CDR3 profiles were obtained. TCRdb fed the reads into MiXCR, producing one record per CDR3 protein. This table holds about 160,000 distinct CDR3 sequences, roughly 48% found once. Sequenced input: sorted CD4+, CD8+, or CD8+CD57+ T cells (not recorded which) from PBMCs. The receptors originated from a human donor with aplastic anemia.

This chain joins TRBV3-1 and TRBJ2-3; D might be TRBD2 (6 bases). Trimming removed 8 bases at V and 4 bases at J, with 19 bases between. There are 15 residues in the CDR3. Germline CDR1 is LGHDT and CDR2 is YNNKEL (reference sequence). The CDR3 loop reads CASRSRRGNPDTQYF. The CDR3 DNA sequence: TGTGCCAGCCGGTCGCGACGCGGGAATCCAGATACGCAGTATTTT.

This clonotype was recorded many times. The rearrangement links TRBV7-9 to TRBJ1-1; tentatively, D is TRBD1 (6 bases). With 1 base removed from V and 5 bases from J, the gap between germline ends came to 11 bases. The length of the CDR3 is 14 residues. Per the germline V gene, CDR1 is SEHNR and CDR2 is FQNEAQ (reference sequence). The chain's CDR3 is CASSLGGAVTEAFF. The CDR3 DNA follows: TGTGCCAGCAGCTTAGGGGGGGCAGTGACTGAAGCTTTCTTT.

This clonotype was observed at least ten times. The rearrangement joins TRBV20-1 to TRBJ1-5; a possible D gene is TRBD1 (6 bases). From germline, CDR1 is DFQATT and CDR2 SNEGSKA (reference sequence). The CDR3 consists of 15 residues. The V gene lost 6 bases and the J gene lost 1 base, with 16 bases spanning the gap. The CDR3 loop is CSAARGGGSNQPQHF. CDR3 nucleotides: TGCAGTGCGGCTCGGGGGGGCGGAAGCAATCAGCCCCAGCATTTT.

The V call is TRBV7-6, the J call TRBJ2-7, with 8 positions matching TRBD1. The CDR3 is 15 amino acids. Germline assignment: CDR1 SGHVS and CDR2 FNYEAQ. J lost 2 bases, V lost 5 bases, and 8 bases had no gene match. CDR3 DNA: TGTGCCAGCAGCGCTCCGGGACAGGAAGCCTACGAGCAGTACTTC. This codes for CASSAPGQEAYEQYF.

This clonotype was seen ten or more times. The chain combines TRBV5-1 with TRBJ2-3; D is possibly TRBD2 (10 bases). Germline V gives CDR1 SGHRS, CDR2 YFSETQ. The V gene lost 6 bases and the J gene lost 8 bases, with 19 bases spanning the gap. The CDR3 consists of 14 residues. The CDR3 DNA reads as TGCGCCAGCATCCAGCGGGAGGGACAGGGTACGCAGTATTTT. The encoded protein is CASIQREGQGTQYF.

The table lists this clonotype with a count of one. The chain joins TRBV2 to TRBJ2-7; weak D call: TRBD1 (6 bases). This CDR3 comprises 15 residues. V shed 6 bases and J shed 0 bases, with 15 bases lying between them. The V gene's germline CDR1 is SNHLY and CDR2 FYNNEI. The CDR3 nucleotides are TGTGCCAGCAGGACGACAGGTACAAGCTCCTACGAGCAGTACTTC. Translation: CASRTTGTSSYEQYF.

This clonotype was counted at least ten times. The CDR3 bases are TGTGCCGGGGGGAGGGCCGACAATGAGCAGTTCTTC. This sequence encodes CAGGRADNEQFF. The chain combines TRBV6-2 or TRBV6-3 with TRBJ2-1, with 7 positions matching TRBD2. The CDR3 extends over 12 amino acids. J lost 5 bases, V lost 11 bases, and 6 bases had no gene match. The germline gives CDR1 MNHEY, CDR2 SVGEGT.

V gene TRBV20-1 combines with J gene TRBJ1-1; D remains ambiguous. Looked up from germline, CDR1 is DFQATT and CDR2 is SNEGSKA (reference sequence). The CDR3 is made up of 15 amino acids. Between the trimmed V and J ends, which lost 0 bases and 1 base, there was a span of 12 bases. The CDR3 nucleotides are TGCAGTGCTAGAGATCAGTTTCGGTGGAACACTGAAGCTTTCTTT. The encoded protein is CSARDQFRWNTEAFF.

In DNA, the CDR3 is TGTGCCAGCTCACCACGGGGACAGGGGGCCCACACTGAAGCTTTCTTT. Translation: CASSPRGQGAHTEAFF. The chain joins TRBV18 to TRBJ1-1; 12 positions agree with TRBD1. Trimming at V came to 1 base and at J to 3 bases, leaving 3 bases not matched to a gene. Germline CDR1 reads KGHSH; CDR2 reads LQKENI. The CDR3 loop spans 16 amino acids.

This clonotype appeared many times. The V call is TRBV5-5, the J call TRBJ1-2; the D gene is possibly TRBD1 (6 bases). Trimming removed 4 bases at V and 4 bases at J, with 14 bases between. The V gene's germline CDR1 is SGHKS and CDR2 YYEKEE (reference sequence). There are 14 residues in the CDR3. The CDR3 DNA reads as TGTGCCAGCAGCCAACCGGGACAAGTCTATGGCTACACCTTC. Translation gives CASSQPGQVYGYTF.

The genes are TRBV3-1 and TRBJ2-7; 9 bases fit TRBD1. CDR3 length equals 13 residues. The J segment lost 6 bases and the V segment lost 4 bases, leaving 4 bases of the junction unmatched. Germline V gene data show CDR1 as LGHDT and CDR2 as YNNKEL (reference sequence). For the CDR3, the DNA is TGTGCCAGCAGCCCACAGGGGGCGAGCGAGCAGTACTTC. Translation: CASSPQGASEQYF.

Comments on this clonotype: A much more abundant neighbour one base away suggests this may be a read error. The chain has TRBV5-1 and TRBJ2-1; 10 bases are a match to TRBD1. The CDR3 is 16 residues long. V trimming: 4 bases; J trimming: 9 bases; junction bases outside the gene matches: 13. Germline assignment: CDR1 SGHRS and CDR2 YFSETQ. For the CDR3, the DNA is TGCGCCAGCAGCAGGGAGCCGGGACAGGGGTTCGGTGAGCAGTTCTTC. Translated: CASSREPGQGFGEQFF.

This clonotype was recorded at least ten times. The V call is TRBV11-3, the J call TRBJ2-1; 7 positions agree with TRBD1. With 1 base clipped from V and 12 bases from J, the junction kept 12 bases outside the gene matches. CDR1 is SGHNT and CDR2 is YENEEA in the germline V gene. The CDR3 is made up of 15 amino acids. The CDR3 DNA reads TGTGCCAGCAGCTTAGTATCCGGGACAGACTATGGGCAGTTCTTC. Translation gives CASSLVSGTDYGQFF.

The sample holds one count of this clonotype. Given a much more abundant clone one base away, this may be a read error. This sequence joins TRBV4-3 and TRBJ1-2; 9 bases line up with TRBD1. Trimming at V came to 1 base and at J to 2 bases, leaving 8 bases not matched to a gene. Germline-derived CDR1 and CDR2 are LGHNA and YSLEER. The CDR3 is 17 residues long. CDR3 protein: CASSQAGTGLPNYGYTF. The CDR3 DNA follows: TGCGCCAGCAGCCAAGCCGGGACAGGGTTGCCCAACTATGGCTACACCTTC.

This clonotype appeared many times. The V gene is TRBV7-2, the J gene TRBJ2-3; a weak D match, TRBD2 (6 bases). Looked up from germline, CDR1 is SGHTA and CDR2 is FQGNSA. The CDR3 is 13 amino acids. V lost 8 bases and J lost 2, with 11 bases in between. The CDR3 loop is CASRDSATDTQYF. The DNA for the CDR3 is TGTGCCAGCCGGGACTCTGCCACAGATACGCAGTATTTT.

This clonotype has a count of ten or more. The junction departs from germline at one end; a sequencing error may be responsible. V gene TRBV7-7 combines with J gene TRBJ2-3, with D perhaps given as TRBD1 or TRBD2 (5 bases each). This CDR3 is 13 amino acids long. CDR1 SSHAT and CDR2 FNYEAQ come from the germline V gene (reference sequence). The CDR3 DNA reads as TGTGCTAGCAGGTTGGGGGGCACAGATACGCAGTATTTT. It yields the protein CASRLGGTDTQYF.

The chain joins TRBV30 to TRBJ1-5; D may be TRBD1 (5 bases). Germline V gene sequence: CDR1 GTSNPN, CDR2 SVGIG (reference sequence). The V end lost 2 bases, the J end lost 7 bases, and 18 bases lay between the germline ends. The CDR3 has 15 residues. The CDR3 sequence: CAWSLGGGVQQPQHF. The CDR3 nucleotides read TGTGCCTGGAGTCTGGGGGGGGGGGTCCAGCAGCCCCAGCATTTT.

This clonotype was detected ten times or more. The V call is TRBV7-9, the J call TRBJ1-2; D might be TRBD1 (6 bases). CDR1 is SEHNR and CDR2 is FQNEAQ in the germline V gene (reference sequence). Deletions cut 3 bases from V and 0 bases from J, with 17 bases between. The CDR3 is 17 amino acids. The CDR3 loop is CASSFSRGGASNYGYTF. CDR3 coding DNA: TGTGCCAGCAGCTTTAGTAGGGGGGGAGCCTCTAACTATGGCTACACCTTC.

This clonotype has ten or more counts. V and J are TRBV9 and TRBJ2-7; 9 nucleotides align to TRBD1. This CDR3 comprises 14 residues. V gave up 3 bases and J gave up 5 bases; unmatched junction bases: 6. The germline V gene encodes CDR1 SGDLS and CDR2 YYNGEE. CDR3 region: CASSGWTGEDEQYF. The CDR3 coding sequence is TGTGCCAGCAGCGGATGGACAGGGGAGGACGAGCAGTACTTC.

The chain carries TRBV6-5 and TRBJ2-1; D remains unclear. Germline V gene sequence: CDR1 MNHEY, CDR2 SVGAGI. Deletions cut 1 base from V and 10 bases from J, with 5 bases between. This CDR3 has 11 residues. The CDR3 DNA sequence: TGTGCCAGCAGTTACTTTGGAGAGCAGTTCTTC. The encoded protein is CASSYFGEQFF.

The V call is TRBV2, the J call TRBJ2-7, with D unclear. This CDR3 has 14 amino acids. V was pared by 4 bases and J by 5 bases, with 15 bases between. The germline V gene has CDR1 SNHLY and CDR2 FYNNEI. CDR3 bases: TGTGCCAGCAGTGGTTCCAGTCTCCCCAACGAGCAGTACTTC. Its translation: CASSGSSLPNEQYF.